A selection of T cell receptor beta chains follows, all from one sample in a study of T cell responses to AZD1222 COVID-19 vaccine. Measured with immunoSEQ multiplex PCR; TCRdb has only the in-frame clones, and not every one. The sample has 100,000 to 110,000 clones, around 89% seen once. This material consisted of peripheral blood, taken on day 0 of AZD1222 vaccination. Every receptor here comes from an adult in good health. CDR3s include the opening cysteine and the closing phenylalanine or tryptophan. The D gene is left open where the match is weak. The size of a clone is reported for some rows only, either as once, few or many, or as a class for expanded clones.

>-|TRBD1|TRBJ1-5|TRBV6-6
TGTGCCAGCAGCTCCGCCCAGGGGGGCAATCAGCCCCAGCATTTT
CASSSAQGGNQPQHF
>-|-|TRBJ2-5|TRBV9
TGTGCCAGCAGCGTAAGTGGAGCCCAAGAGACCCAGTACTTC
CASSVSGAQETQYF
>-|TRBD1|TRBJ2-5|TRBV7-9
TGTGCCAGCCTAGGTTTGAAGGAGGGACAGGGCCATTGGACCCAGTACTTC
CASLGLKEGQGHWTQYF
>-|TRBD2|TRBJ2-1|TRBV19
TGTGCCAGTAGTACCGGACTAGGATCCTACAATGAGCAGTTCTTC
CASSTGLGSYNEQFF
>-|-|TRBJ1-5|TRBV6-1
TGTGCCAGCAGTGAAGGGTATAGCAATCAGCCCCAGCATTTT
CASSEGYSNQPQHF
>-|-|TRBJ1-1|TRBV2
TGTGCCAGCAGTGTTCCGGGGAGGGGCACTGAAGCTTTCTTT
CASSVPGRGTEAFF
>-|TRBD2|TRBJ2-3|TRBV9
TGTGCCAGCAGCCACGGGACTAGCGGGAGCCCGGTGGCGACCACAGATACGCAGTATTTT
CASSHGTSGSPVATTDTQYF
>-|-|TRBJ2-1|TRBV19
TGTGCCAGTAGCGGGTCCTTGCAAAGCTCCTACAATGAGCAGTTCTTC
CASSGSLQSSYNEQFF
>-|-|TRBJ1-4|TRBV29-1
TGCAGCGTTGAAGATCCTGGAGGGGATGAAAAACTGTTTTTT
CSVEDPGGDEKLFF
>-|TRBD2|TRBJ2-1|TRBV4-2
TGTGCCAGCAGCCAAGGGGCTAGCGGGAGGGGCGATGAGCAGTTCTTC
CASSQGASGRGDEQFF
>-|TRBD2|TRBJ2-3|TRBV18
TGTGCCAGCTCACGACTGGCCCTTAGCGGGAGGGCCGCAGATACGCAGTATTTT
CASSRLALSGRAADTQYF
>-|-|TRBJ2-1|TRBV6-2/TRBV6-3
TGTGCCAGCAGTTACGGGACCGAGCAGTTCTTC
CASSYGTEQFF
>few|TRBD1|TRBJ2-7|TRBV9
TGTGCCAGCAGCGTACAGGGGGCATGGGGAGAGCAGTACTTC
CASSVQGAWGEQYF
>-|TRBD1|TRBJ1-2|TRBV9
TGTGCCAGCAGCGTAGAGGGACAGGGGCGTAACTATGGCTACACCTTC
CASSVEGQGRNYGYTF
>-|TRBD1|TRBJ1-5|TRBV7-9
TGTGCCAGCAGCGCCTGGACAGGGGATGAGAGCAATCAGCCCCAGCATTTT
CASSAWTGDESNQPQHF
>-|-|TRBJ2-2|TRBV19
TGTGCCAGTAGTATAGTAGGGACTGTGACCGGGGAGCTGTTTTTT
CASSIVGTVTGELFF
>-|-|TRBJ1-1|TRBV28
TGTGCCAGCAGTTCGATCCGGGGTAACACTGAAGCTTTCTTT
CASSSIRGNTEAFF
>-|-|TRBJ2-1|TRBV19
TGTGCCAGTAGTATAAGCCGGCTTGAGCAGTTCTTC
CASSISRLEQFF
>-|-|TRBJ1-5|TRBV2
TGTGCCAGCGGAGCAGGGGAAGGTCAGCCCCAGCATTTT
CASGAGEGQPQHF
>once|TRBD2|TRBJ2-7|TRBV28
TGTGCCAGCAGTTTAGGGACTAGCGGCTCTTACGAGCAGTACTTC
CASSLGTSGSYEQYF
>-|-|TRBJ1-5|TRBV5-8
TGTGCCAGCAGCTTGTACGGTCTGAGCAATCAGCCCCAGCATTTT
CASSLYGLSNQPQHF
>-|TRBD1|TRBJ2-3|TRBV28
TGTGCCAGCAGTCCCGACAGGGTCCCCACAGATACGCAGTATTTT
CASSPDRVPTDTQYF
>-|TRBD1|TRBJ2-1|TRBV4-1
TGCGCCAGCAGCCAACCCAACAGGGGCCCCAACAATGAGCAGTTCTTC
CASSQPNRGPNNEQFF
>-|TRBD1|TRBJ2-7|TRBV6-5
TGTGCCAGCAGTTACCATGACGCCGACAGGGGAAACGAGCAGTACTTC
CASSYHDADRGNEQYF
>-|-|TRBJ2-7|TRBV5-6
TGTGCCAGCAGGCGGGACACCTACGAGCAGTACTTC
CASRRDTYEQYF
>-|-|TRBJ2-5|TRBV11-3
TGTGCCAGCAGCTTAGCCCATGGTCCCACTGGAGAGACCCAGTACTTC
CASSLAHGPTGETQYF
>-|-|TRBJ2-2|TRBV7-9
-
CASSLGGQAFGAGELFF
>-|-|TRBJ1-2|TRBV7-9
TGTGCCAGCAGCTTAGGGACCGGTGGCTACACCTTC
CASSLGTGGYTF
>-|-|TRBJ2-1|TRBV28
TGTGCCAGCAGTCCCGAAGCGGGTGGAGGGAGGGAGCAGTTCTTC
CASSPEAGGGREQFF
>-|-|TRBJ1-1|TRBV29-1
TGCAGCGCCACCGACGGCGAGTCGTGGCAGGTGAACACTGAAGCTTTCTTT
CSATDGESWQVNTEAFF
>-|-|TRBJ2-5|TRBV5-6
TGTGCCAGCAGTCGCCAAACGGAGACCCAGTACTTC
CASSRQTETQYF
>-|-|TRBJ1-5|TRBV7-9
TGTGCCAGCAGCTTAGGAGTAGGGCCCCAGCATTTT
CASSLGVGPQHF
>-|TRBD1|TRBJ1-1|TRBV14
TGTGCCAGCAGAAGGGACAGCCCAACCAACACTGAAGCTTTCTTT
CASRRDSPTNTEAFF
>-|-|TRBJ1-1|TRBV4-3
TGCGCCAGCAGCCAAGATCCCGGGGCAGTTCGGACTGAAGCTTTCTTT
CASSQDPGAVRTEAFF
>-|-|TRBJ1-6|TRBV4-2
TGTGCCAGCAGCCAAGATCTCGGTTCACCCCTCCACTTT
CASSQDLGSPLHF
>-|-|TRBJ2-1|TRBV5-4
TGTGCCAGCAGCCTTGCCCTCTCGGGCAATGAGCAGTTCTTC
CASSLALSGNEQFF
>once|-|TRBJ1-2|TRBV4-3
TGCGCCAGCAGCCAAGATGCGGTGGGGGACTATGGCTACACCTTC
CASSQDAVGDYGYTF
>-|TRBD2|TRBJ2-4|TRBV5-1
TGCGCCAGCAGCTTGGCTCTAGCGGGGGAATTTACGCAGTACTTC
CASSLALAGEFTQYF
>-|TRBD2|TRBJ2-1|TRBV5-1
TGCGCCAGCAGCGGAGCGGGATCGGACAATGAGCAGTTCTTC
CASSGAGSDNEQFF
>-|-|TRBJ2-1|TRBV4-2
TGTGCCAGCAGCCAAAGCGTTCAGGGAGCTAGCAATGAGCAGTTCTTC
CASSQSVQGASNEQFF